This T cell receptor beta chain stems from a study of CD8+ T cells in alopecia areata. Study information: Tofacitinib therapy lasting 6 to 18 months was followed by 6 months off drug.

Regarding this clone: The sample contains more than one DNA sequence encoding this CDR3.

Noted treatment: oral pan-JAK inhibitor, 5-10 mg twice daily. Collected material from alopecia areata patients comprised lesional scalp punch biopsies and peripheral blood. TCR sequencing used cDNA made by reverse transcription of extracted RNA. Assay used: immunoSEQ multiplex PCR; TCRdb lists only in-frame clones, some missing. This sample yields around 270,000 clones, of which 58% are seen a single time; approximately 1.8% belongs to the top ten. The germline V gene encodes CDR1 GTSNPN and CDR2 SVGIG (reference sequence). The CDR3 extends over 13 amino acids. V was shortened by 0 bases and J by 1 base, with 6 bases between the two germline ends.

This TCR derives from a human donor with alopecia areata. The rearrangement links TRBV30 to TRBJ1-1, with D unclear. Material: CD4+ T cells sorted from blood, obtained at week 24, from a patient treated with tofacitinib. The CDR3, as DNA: TGTGCCTGGAGTGTAAGGAGGAACACTGAAGCTTTCTTT. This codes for CAWSVRRNTEAFF.